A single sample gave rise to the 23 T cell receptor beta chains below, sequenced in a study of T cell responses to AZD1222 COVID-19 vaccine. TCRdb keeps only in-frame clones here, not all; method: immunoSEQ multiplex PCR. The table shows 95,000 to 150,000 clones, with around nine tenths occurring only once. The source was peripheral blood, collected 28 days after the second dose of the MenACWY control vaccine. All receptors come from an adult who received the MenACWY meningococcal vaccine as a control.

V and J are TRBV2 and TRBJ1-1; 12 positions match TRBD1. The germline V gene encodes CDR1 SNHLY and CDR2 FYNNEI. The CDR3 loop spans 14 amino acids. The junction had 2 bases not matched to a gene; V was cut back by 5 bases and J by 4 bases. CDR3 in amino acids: CASSKGQGATEAFF. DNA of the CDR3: TGTGCCAGCAGTAAGGGACAGGGGGCCACTGAAGCTTTCTTT.

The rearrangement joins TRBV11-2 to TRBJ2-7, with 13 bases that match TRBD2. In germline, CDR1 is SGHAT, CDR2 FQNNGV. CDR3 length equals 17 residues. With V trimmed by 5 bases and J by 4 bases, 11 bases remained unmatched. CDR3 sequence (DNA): TGTGCCAGCAGCCAGGGACTAGCGGGATTCGCGGCATACGAGCAGTACTTC. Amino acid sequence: CASSQGLAGFAAYEQYF.

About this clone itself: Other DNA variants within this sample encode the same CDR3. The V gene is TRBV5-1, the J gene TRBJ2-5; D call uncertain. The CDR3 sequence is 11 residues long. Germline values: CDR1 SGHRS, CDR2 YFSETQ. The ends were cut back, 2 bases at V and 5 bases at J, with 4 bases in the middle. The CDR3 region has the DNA TGCGCCAGCAGCTTTGGTGAGACCCAGTACTTC. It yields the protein CASSFGETQYF.

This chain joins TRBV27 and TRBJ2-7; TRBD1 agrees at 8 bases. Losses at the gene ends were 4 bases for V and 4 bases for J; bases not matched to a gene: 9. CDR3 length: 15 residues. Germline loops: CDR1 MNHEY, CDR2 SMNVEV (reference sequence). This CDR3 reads CASSSGTGAFYEQYF. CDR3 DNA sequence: TGTGCCAGCAGTTCCGGGACAGGAGCTTTTTACGAGCAGTACTTC.

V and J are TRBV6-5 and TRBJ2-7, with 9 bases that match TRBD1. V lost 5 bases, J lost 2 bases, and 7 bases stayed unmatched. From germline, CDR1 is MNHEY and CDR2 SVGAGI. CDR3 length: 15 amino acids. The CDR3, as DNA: TGTGCCAGCAGTAATTACGGACAGGGGCCCTACGAGCAGTACGTC. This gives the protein CASSNYGQGPYEQYV.

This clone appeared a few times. CDR3 in amino acids: CASSKGGTEAFF. The CDR3 nucleotides are TGTGCCAGCAGCAAAGGGGGGACTGAAGCTTTCTTT. This rearrangement joins TRBV7-9 to TRBJ1-1, with a weak D call TRBD1 (6 bases). CDR1 is SEHNR and CDR2 is FQNEAQ in the germline V gene (reference sequence). The V gene lost 5 bases and the J gene lost 5 bases, with 9 bases spanning the gap. This CDR3 is 12 amino acids long.

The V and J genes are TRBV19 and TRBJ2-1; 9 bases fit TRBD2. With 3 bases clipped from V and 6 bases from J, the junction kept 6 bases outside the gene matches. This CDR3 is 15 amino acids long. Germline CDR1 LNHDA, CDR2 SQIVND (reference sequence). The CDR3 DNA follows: TGTGCCAGTAGTATCCCCCTAGCGGGGCCCAATGAGCAGTTCTTC. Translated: CASSIPLAGPNEQFF.

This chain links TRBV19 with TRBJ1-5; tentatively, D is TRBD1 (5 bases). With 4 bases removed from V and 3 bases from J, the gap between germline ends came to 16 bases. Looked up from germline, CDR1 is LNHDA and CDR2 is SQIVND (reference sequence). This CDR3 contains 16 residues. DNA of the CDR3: TGTGCCAGTAGTACCCGGCTTGGGGGTTCCAATCAGCCCCAGCATTTT. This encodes CASSTRLGGSNQPQHF.

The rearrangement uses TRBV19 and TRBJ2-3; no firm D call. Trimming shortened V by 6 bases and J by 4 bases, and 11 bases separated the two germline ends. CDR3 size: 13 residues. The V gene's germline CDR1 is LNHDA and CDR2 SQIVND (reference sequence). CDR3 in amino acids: CASSASRADTQYF. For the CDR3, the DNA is TGTGCCAGTAGCGCCAGTCGAGCAGATACGCAGTATTTT.

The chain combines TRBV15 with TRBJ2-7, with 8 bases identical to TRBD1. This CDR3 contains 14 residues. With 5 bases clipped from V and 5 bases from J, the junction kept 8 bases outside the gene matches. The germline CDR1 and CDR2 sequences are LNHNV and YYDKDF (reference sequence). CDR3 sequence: CATSAEDRVDEQYV. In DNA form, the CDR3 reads TGTGCCACCAGCGCCGAGGACAGGGTGGACGAGCAGTACGTC.

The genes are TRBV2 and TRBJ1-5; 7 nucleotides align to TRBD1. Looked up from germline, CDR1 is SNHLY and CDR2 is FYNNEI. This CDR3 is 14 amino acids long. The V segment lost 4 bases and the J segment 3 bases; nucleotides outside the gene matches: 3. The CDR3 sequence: CASSGQGFNQPQHF. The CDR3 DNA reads TGTGCCAGCAGTGGACAGGGTTTCAATCAGCCCCAGCATTTT.

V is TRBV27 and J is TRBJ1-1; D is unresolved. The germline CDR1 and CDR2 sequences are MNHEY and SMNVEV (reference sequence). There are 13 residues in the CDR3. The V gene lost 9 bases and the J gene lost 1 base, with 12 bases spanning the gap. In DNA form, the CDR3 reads TGTGCCAGTCGCCGGACGAGGAACACTGAAGCTTTCTTT. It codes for CASRRTRNTEAFF.

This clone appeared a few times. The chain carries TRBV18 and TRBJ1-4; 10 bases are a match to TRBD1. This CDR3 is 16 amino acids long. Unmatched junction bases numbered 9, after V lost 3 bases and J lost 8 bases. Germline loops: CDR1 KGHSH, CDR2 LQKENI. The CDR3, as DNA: TGTGCCAGCTCACCCCGACGGGGACAGGGGAGCGAAAAACTGTTTTTT. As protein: CASSPRRGQGSEKLFF.

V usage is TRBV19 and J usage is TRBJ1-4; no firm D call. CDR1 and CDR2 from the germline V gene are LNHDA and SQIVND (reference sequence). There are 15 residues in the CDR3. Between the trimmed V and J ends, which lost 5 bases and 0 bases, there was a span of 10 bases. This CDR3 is CASSDTSPTNEKLFF. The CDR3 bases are TGTGCCAGTAGTGATACTTCCCCAACTAATGAAAAACTGTTTTTT.

The CDR3 reads CASSQGDIYNSPLHF. CDR3 in DNA: TGTGCCAGCAGCCAGGGGGACATTTATAATTCACCCCTCCACTTT. The rearrangement uses TRBV3-1 (or the pseudogene TRBV3-2) and TRBJ1-6; a weak D match, TRBD1 (6 bases). Trimming took off 3 bases at V and 4 bases at J, with 10 bases between the two ends. This CDR3 is built from 15 residues. Per germline, CDR1 LGHDT and CDR2 YNNKEL (reference sequence).

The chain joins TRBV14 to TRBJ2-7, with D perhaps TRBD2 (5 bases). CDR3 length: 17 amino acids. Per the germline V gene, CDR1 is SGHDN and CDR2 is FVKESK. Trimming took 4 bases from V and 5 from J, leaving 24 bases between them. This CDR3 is CASSRLQTQYPTHEQYF. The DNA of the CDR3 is TGTGCCAGCAGCCGACTACAGACACAGTATCCTACCCACGAGCAGTACTTC.

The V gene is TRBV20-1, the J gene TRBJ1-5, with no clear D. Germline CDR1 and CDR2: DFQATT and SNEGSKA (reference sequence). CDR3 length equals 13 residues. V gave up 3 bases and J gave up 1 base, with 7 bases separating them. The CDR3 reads CSASGESNQPQHF. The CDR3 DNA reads TGCAGTGCTAGTGGGGAGAGCAATCAGCCCCAGCATTTT.

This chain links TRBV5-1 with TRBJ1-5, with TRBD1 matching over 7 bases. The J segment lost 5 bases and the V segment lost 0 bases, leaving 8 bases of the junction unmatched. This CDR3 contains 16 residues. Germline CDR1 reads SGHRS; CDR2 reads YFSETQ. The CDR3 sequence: CASSLGGRGSDQPQHF. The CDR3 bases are TGCGCCAGCAGCTTGGGGGGCAGGGGGTCGGATCAGCCCCAGCATTTT.

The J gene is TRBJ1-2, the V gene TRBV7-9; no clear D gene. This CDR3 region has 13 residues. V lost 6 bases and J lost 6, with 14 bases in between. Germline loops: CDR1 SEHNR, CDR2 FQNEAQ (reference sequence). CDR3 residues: CASRIWLRDGYTF. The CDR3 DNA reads TGTGCCAGCAGGATATGGCTAAGGGATGGCTACACCTTC.

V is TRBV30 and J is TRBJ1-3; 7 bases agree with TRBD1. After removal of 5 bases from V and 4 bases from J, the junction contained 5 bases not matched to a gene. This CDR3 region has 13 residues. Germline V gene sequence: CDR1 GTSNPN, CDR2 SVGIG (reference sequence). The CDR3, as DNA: TGTGCCTGGTTACAGGGGCTGGGAAACACCATATATTTT. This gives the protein CAWLQGLGNTIYF.

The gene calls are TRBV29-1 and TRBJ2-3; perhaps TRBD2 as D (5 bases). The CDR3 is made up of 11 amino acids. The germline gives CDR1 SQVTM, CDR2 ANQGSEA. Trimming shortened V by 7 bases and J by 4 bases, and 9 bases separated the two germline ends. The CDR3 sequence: CSGHSADTQYF. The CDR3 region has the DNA TGCAGCGGACATAGCGCAGATACGCAGTATTTT.

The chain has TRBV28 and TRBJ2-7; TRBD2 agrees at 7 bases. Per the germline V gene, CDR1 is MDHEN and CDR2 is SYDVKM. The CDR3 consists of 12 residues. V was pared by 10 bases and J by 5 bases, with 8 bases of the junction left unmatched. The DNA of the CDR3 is TGTGCCACCGCGCGGGGGATCAACGAGCAGTACGTC. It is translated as CATARGINEQYV.

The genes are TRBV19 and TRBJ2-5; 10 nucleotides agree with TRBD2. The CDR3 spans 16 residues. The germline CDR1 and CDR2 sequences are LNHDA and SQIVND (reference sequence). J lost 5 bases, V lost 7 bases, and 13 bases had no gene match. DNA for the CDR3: TGTGCCAGTAAAGAGAAAGCGGGGGGGCGTTGGGAGACCCAGTACTTC. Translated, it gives CASKEKAGGRWETQYF.